A single sample is the source of the 27 T cell receptor beta chains below, sequenced in a study of breast tumors, draining lymph nodes, adjacent tissues. One entry per CDR3 protein, called by TCRdb with MiXCR from the multiplex PCR reads. This sample yields some 47,000 distinct CDR3 sequences, of which roughly 41% are seen a single time; roughly a tenth belongs to the top ten. Sequencing used breast tumor tissue. The receptor set was obtained from a female donor with breast cancer. Some clones in this sample may be carry-over from other donors' samples.

This clonotype was found a few times. Being one base from a much bigger clone, this may be a read error. The chain combines TRBV5-8 with TRBJ1-2; maybe TRBD1 (6 bases). CDR3 length: 14 amino acids. Germline assignment: CDR1 SGHTS and CDR2 YDEGEE. The DNA for the CDR3 is TGTGCCAGCAGCTTGACCCGATTGTCGGGGGGCTACGCCTTC. This gives the protein CASSLTRLSGGYAF.

This clonotype was seen a single time. The chain carries TRBV20-1 and TRBJ2-1, with D perhaps given as TRBD1 or TRBD2 (5 bases each). The CDR3 extends over 16 amino acids. V gave up 2 bases and J gave up 0 bases, with 14 bases separating them. CDR1 is DFQATT, CDR2 SNEGSKA, per germline (reference sequence). CDR3 bases: TGCAGTGCTAGAAGCCAGGTGGGGGACTCCTACAATGAGCAGTTCTTC. It yields the protein CSARSQVGDSYNEQFF.

In the case of this clonotype: Since a much larger clone is just one base distant, this may be a read error. This sequence joins TRBV6-2 or TRBV6-3 and TRBJ2-5; weak D call: TRBD1 (6 bases). Germline loops: CDR1 MNHEY, CDR2 SVGEGT. V was trimmed by 5 bases and J by 5 bases, leaving 15 bases between them. This CDR3 comprises 14 residues. The CDR3 reads CASSPNRDMETQYF. The CDR3 DNA follows: TGTGCCAGCAGTCCAAACCGGGACATGGAGACCCAGTACTTC.

This clonotype was observed many times. The chain is built from TRBV12-3 or TRBV12-4 and TRBJ2-3, with 8 bases that match TRBD2. The V segment lost 4 bases and the J segment 4 bases; nucleotides outside the gene matches: 10. There are 16 residues in the CDR3. In nucleotides, the CDR3 is TGTGCCAGCAGTTCAACCGGGACTAGATTGGCAGATACGCAGTATTTT. Its translation: CASSSTGTRLADTQYF.

As regards this clonotype: A much bigger clone sits one base away, suggesting this may be a read error. The genes are TRBV20-1 and TRBJ2-1, with D perhaps matching TRBD2 (5 bases). The germline CDR1 and CDR2 sequences are DFQATT and SNEGSKA (reference sequence). CDR3 length equals 14 residues. CDR3 sequence reads: CSALWNFGETKQSF. The CDR3 DNA follows: TGCAGTGCCCTCTGGAATTTCGGGGAGACGAAGCAGTCCTTC.

This chain connects TRBV7-9 to TRBJ2-2; D might be TRBD1 (5 bases). Germline V gene data show CDR1 as SEHNR and CDR2 as FQNEAQ (reference sequence). V was cut by 1 base and J by 4 bases, with 10 bases left in between. This CDR3 has 15 residues. CDR3 in DNA: TGTGCCAGCAGCTTAGGCACAGGAAGCACCGGGGAGCTGTTTTTT. Translated, it gives CASSLGTGSTGELFF.

This clonotype was observed many times. The chain has TRBV7-2 and TRBJ2-5; D gene uncertain. Germline loops: CDR1 SGHTA, CDR2 FQGNSA. This CDR3 region has 13 residues. Trimming shortened V by 3 bases and J by 5 bases, and 10 bases separated the two germline ends. The CDR3 loop reads CASSLTRVETQYF. Here the CDR3 DNA reads TGTGCCAGCAGCTTGACCCGGGTGGAGACCCAGTACTTC. Full variable domain (missing parts from reference TRBV7-2 and TRBJ2-5): GAGVSQSPSNKVTEKGKDVELRCDPISGHTALYWYRQSLGQGLEFLIYFQGNSAPDKSGLPSDRFSAERTGGSVSTLTIQRTQQEDSAVYLCASSLTRVETQYFGPGTRLLVL.

This clonotype was seen at least ten times. The chain employs TRBV2 and TRBJ2-5; 7 bases map to TRBD2. V shed 10 bases and J 2 bases; nucleotides not matched to a gene: 7. The CDR3 consists of 13 residues. The germline gives CDR1 SNHLY, CDR2 FYNNEI. The CDR3, as DNA: TGTGCCACTCAGAGCGGGATTCAAGAGACCCAGTACTTC. It encodes CATQSGIQETQYF.

Turning to this clonotype: A read error may produce the germline difference seen at one junction end. The chain links TRBV7-7 to TRBJ2-6; weak D call: TRBD1 (5 bases). From germline, CDR1 is SSHAT and CDR2 FNYEAQ (reference sequence). The CDR3 has 15 residues. The CDR3 loop reads CASSLTNSGANVLPF. CDR3 in DNA: TGTGCTAGCAGCTTAACCAACTCTGGGGCCAACGTCCTGCCTTTC. The full variable domain, rest sourced from reference TRBV7-7 and TRBJ2-6, is GAGVSQSPRYKVTKRGQDVTLRCDPISSHATLYWYQQALGQGPEFLTYFNYEAQPDKSGLPSDRFSAERPEGSISTLTIQRTEQRDSAMYRCASSLTNSGANVLPFGAGSRLTVL.

With respect to this clonotype: A read error may account for a junction end that differs from germline. The V gene is TRBV27, the J gene TRBJ1-2; the D is unclear. CDR1 is MNHEY and CDR2 is SMNVEV in the germline V gene (reference sequence). CDR3 length: 13 amino acids. CDR3 loop: CANSLSSAYGYTF. CDR3 in DNA: TGTGCCAACAGTCTAAGTAGCGCTTATGGCTACACCTTC.

There are a few counts of this clonotype. J is TRBJ1-1 and V is TRBV11-3; D call uncertain. V shed 5 bases and J shed 0 bases, with 7 bases lying between them. The germline V gene encodes CDR1 SGHNT and CDR2 YENEEA. The CDR3 totals 13 residues. The CDR3 protein is CASSPFMNTEAFF. The CDR3 DNA is TGTGCCAGCAGCCCCTTCATGAACACTGAAGCTTTCTTT.

The gene calls are TRBV7-9 and TRBJ2-7, with D hard to call. Trimming took off 7 bases at V and 4 bases at J, with 17 bases between the two ends. Germline CDR1 reads SEHNR; CDR2 reads FQNEAQ (reference sequence). CDR3 length: 14 amino acids. The CDR3 DNA reads as TGTGCCAGCAACAGCACTGACGGTCCATACGAGCAGTACTTC. It encodes CASNSTDGPYEQYF. The entire variable domain, with the rest obtained from reference TRBV7-9 and TRBJ2-7, is as follows: DTGVSQNPRHKITKRGQNVTFRCDPISEHNRLYWYRQTLGQGPEFLTYFQNEAQLEKSRLLSDRFSAERPKGSFSTLEIQRTEQGDSAMYLCASNSTDGPYEQYFGPGTRLTVT.

Remarks on this clonotype: One end of the junction varies from germline; a read error may be responsible. The J gene is TRBJ2-5, the V gene TRBV5-5; 7 nucleotides line up with TRBD2. CDR3 length: 14 amino acids. Germline lookup yields CDR1 SGHKS and CDR2 YYEKEE (reference sequence). The CDR3 DNA sequence: TGTGCCAGCAGTATCCCCGACAGCGGGGAGACCCAGCACTTC. Its protein product is CASSIPDSGETQHF.

This clonotype showed up many times. This rearrangement joins TRBV20-1 to TRBJ2-4, with 10 bases fitting TRBD2. The trim removed 2 bases at V and 10 bases at J, leaving 8 bases unmatched. Germline loops: CDR1 DFQATT, CDR2 SNEGSKA (reference sequence). CDR3 size: 14 residues. CDR3 residues: CSARPLAGEDIQYF. The CDR3 bases are TGCAGTGCTAGACCGCTAGCGGGAGAGGATATTCAGTACTTC.

In this sample, this clonotype turned up many times. Being one base from a much bigger clone, this may be a read error. The chain uses TRBV20-1 and TRBJ2-3; 11 nucleotides agree with TRBD2. Germline CDR1 and CDR2: DFQATT and SNEGSKA (reference sequence). V lost 3 bases, J lost 0 bases, and 11 bases stayed unmatched. CDR3 length: 18 amino acids. This CDR3 is CSARPTSGSAPSTDTQYF. The CDR3 DNA sequence: TGCAGTGCTAGGCCAACTAGCGGGAGCGCCCCTAGCACAGATACGCAGTATTTT.

In its sample, this clonotype was seen many times. The J gene is TRBJ1-5, the V gene TRBV27; 9 bases fit TRBD1. V was clipped by 2 bases and J by 5 bases; unmatched bases: 13. The CDR3 extends over 18 amino acids. Germline CDR1 reads MNHEY; CDR2 reads SMNVEV (reference sequence). The CDR3 DNA sequence: TGTGCCAGCAGTTTAATCGGCGCGGGGACAGGGAAAGATCAGCCCCAGCATTTT. Its translation is CASSLIGAGTGKDQPQHF.

V is TRBV20-1 and J is TRBJ1-2; D gene ambiguous. The CDR3 extends over 13 amino acids. Trimming removed 7 bases at V and 0 bases at J, with 12 bases between. Per the germline V gene, CDR1 is DFQATT and CDR2 is SNEGSKA (reference sequence). DNA of the CDR3: TGCAGTGGCCCAAACGGCCCTAACTATGGCTACACCTTC. This translates into CSGPNGPNYGYTF.

The V call is TRBV10-1, the J call TRBJ2-7; 16 positions agree with TRBD2. V shed 2 bases, J shed 2 bases, and the junction held 3 bases outside the gene matches. This CDR3 region has 17 residues. Germline loops: CDR1 WNHNN, CDR2 SYGVQD (reference sequence). CDR3 residues: CASSETGTSGRAYEQYF. For the CDR3, the DNA is TGCGCCAGCAGTGAGACCGGGACTAGCGGGAGGGCCTACGAGCAGTACTTC.

CDR3 sequence: CASSPGRAHNLNTEAFF. The DNA for the CDR3 is TGTGCCAGCAGTCCCGGACGCGCCCACAACCTGAACACTGAAGCTTTCTTT. The chain carries TRBV12-3 or TRBV12-4 and TRBJ1-1; D remains ambiguous. Trimming pared 5 bases from V and 0 bases from J, leaving 19 bases between. CDR3 length: 17 residues.

As regards this clonotype: A much larger clone is a single base away; this may be a read error. V is TRBV6-5 and J is TRBJ1-2, with D possibly TRBD1 on 5 matching bases. The ends were cut back, 4 bases at V and 1 base at J, with 19 bases in the middle. CDR3 length: 17 residues. CDR1 and CDR2 from the germline V gene are MNHEY and SVGAGI. CDR3 nucleotides: TGTGCCAGCAGTTCCCCAGGGTCCCTTGTTTTTAACTATGGCTACACCTTC. It translates to CASSSPGSLVFNYGYTF.

This clonotype was seen repeatedly, ten times or more. The chain combines TRBV7-3 with TRBJ2-2; tentatively, D is TRBD1 (6 bases). Germline values: CDR1 SGHTA, CDR2 FQGTGA. CDR3 size: 15 residues. V was pared by 2 bases and J by 7 bases, with 14 bases between. The CDR3 protein is CASSLSGAPDGELFF. In DNA form, the CDR3 reads TGTGCCAGCAGCTTATCAGGGGCCCCCGACGGGGAGCTGTTTTTT.

The V call is TRBV5-4, the J call TRBJ1-6; 8 bases match TRBD1. From germline, CDR1 is SGHNT and CDR2 YYREEE (reference sequence). This CDR3 is built from 15 residues. Unmatched junction bases numbered 10, after V lost 4 bases and J lost 10 bases. This chain's CDR3 is CASSAGTGSDSPLHF. The CDR3 DNA sequence: TGTGCCAGCAGCGCCGGGACAGGTTCGGACTCACCCCTCCACTTT. Supplemented by reference TRBV5-4 and TRBJ1-6, the full variable domain reads ETGVTQSPTHLIKTRGQQVTLRCSSQSGHNTVSWYQQALGQGPQFIFQYYREEENGRGNFPPRFSGLQFPNYSSELNVNALELDDSALYLCASSAGTGSDSPLHFGNGTRLTVT.

This rearrangement joins TRBV14 to TRBJ2-7, with 10 nucleotides matching TRBD2. The V gene end was trimmed by 6 bases and the J gene end by 0 bases; junction bases not matched to a gene: 5. The CDR3 extends over 15 amino acids. Germline CDR1 SGHDN, CDR2 FVKESK. The CDR3 here is CASSYTSGNSYEQYF. In DNA, the CDR3 is TGTGCCAGCAGTTATACTAGCGGGAACTCCTACGAGCAGTACTTC.

The rearrangement uses TRBV5-4 and TRBJ2-3; 7 bases line up with TRBD2. The CDR3 extends over 15 amino acids. The junction had 9 bases not matched to a gene; V was cut back by 5 bases and J by 3 bases. Looked up from germline, CDR1 is SGHNT and CDR2 is YYREEE (reference sequence). DNA for the CDR3: TGTGCCAGCAGTTACGGCCTAGCGGCGACAGATACGCAGTATTTT. It translates to CASSYGLAATDTQYF. The complete variable domain, with remaining parts taken from reference TRBV5-4 and TRBJ2-3, reads ETGVTQSPTHLIKTRGQQVTLRCSSQSGHNTVSWYQQALGQGPQFIFQYYREEENGRGNFPPRFSGLQFPNYSSELNVNALELDDSALYLCASSYGLAATDTQYFGPGTRLTVL.

This clonotype came up many times. As the CDR3 is not closed by the conserved phenylalanine or tryptophan, this likely results from a read error. The chain employs TRBV5-1 and TRBJ1-2, with D possibly TRBD1 on 5 matching bases. V was trimmed by 5 bases and J by 4 bases, leaving 12 bases between them. The CDR3 has 13 amino acids. Germline V gives CDR1 SGHRS, CDR2 YFSETQ. Written as DNA, the CDR3 is TGCGCCAGCAGAAGGGACGAGAGCTATGGCTACACCCTC. Encoded protein: CASRRDESYGYTL.

J is TRBJ1-4 and V is TRBV20-1; D unresolved. Germline V gene data show CDR1 as DFQATT and CDR2 as SNEGSKA (reference sequence). Trimming cost V 5 bases and J 8 bases, with 21 bases left between them. This CDR3 region has 15 residues. CDR3 sequence reads: CSAPTAWRAEEKLFF. CDR3 nucleotides: TGCAGTGCTCCCACTGCATGGAGGGCCGAGGAAAAACTGTTTTTT.

About this clonotype itself: The junction differs from germline at one of its ends, possibly a read error. The CDR3 sequence is CASSIRLAGVLVDNEHFF. CDR3 nucleotide sequence: TGTGCCAGCAGTATCAGACTAGCGGGAGTGCTAGTGGACAATGAGCACTTCTTC. The chain uses TRBV2 and TRBJ2-1; TRBD2 aligns across 12 bases. The V gene's germline CDR1 is SNHLY and CDR2 FYNNEI. The CDR3 loop spans 18 amino acids. The full variable domain, its missing parts supplied by reference TRBV2 and TRBJ2-1, is EPEVTQTPSHQVTQMGQEVILRCVPISNHLYFYWYRQILGQKVEFLVSFYNNEISEKSEIFDDQFSVERPDGSNFTLKIRSTKLEDSAMYFCASSIRLAGVLVDNEHFFGPGTRLTVL.